The 3 T cell receptor beta chains listed next were all sequenced from one sample in a study of cytomegalovirus exposure and HLA in healthy donors. Using immunoSEQ multiplex PCR, the repertoire was profiled, and TCRdb retains in-frame clones only, with some absent. The sample holds 66,000 or so clones, approximately 97% seen once. The sample was PBMCs. Receptor source: a woman between 18 and 29 years old in good health and CMV-seropositive.

The chain couples TRBV30 to TRBJ2-7; TRBD2 aligns across 8 bases. J was trimmed by 7 bases and V by 0 bases; bases with no gene match: 14. The CDR3 spans 16 residues. Germline-derived CDR1 and CDR2 are GTSNPN and SVGIG (reference sequence). CDR3 bases: TGTGCCTGGAGTGTACGGGGGACGGGAGGGCCGGGGGAGCAGTACTTC. Translation: CAWSVRGTGGPGEQYF. The full variable domain, completed using reference TRBV30 and TRBJ2-7, is SQTIHQWPATLVQPVGSPLSLECTVEGTSNPNLYWYRQAAGRGLQLLFYSVGIGQISSEVPQNLSASRPQDRQFILSSKKLLLSDSGFYLCAWSVRGTGGPGEQYFGPGTRLTVT.

V gene TRBV2 combines with J gene TRBJ2-7; D is possibly TRBD1 (6 bases). The germline CDR1 and CDR2 sequences are SNHLY and FYNNEI. V lost 7 bases and J lost 5, with 12 bases in between. The CDR3 runs 12 residues. For the CDR3, the DNA is TGTGCCAGCATTGGCCAGGGGAACGAGCAGTACTTC. Translated: CASIGQGNEQYF.

The chain is built from TRBV30 and TRBJ2-7, with TRBD1 matching over 8 bases. V lost 3 bases to trimming and J lost 5 bases; unmatched junction nucleotides: 3. In germline, CDR1 is GTSNPN, CDR2 SVGIG (reference sequence). CDR3 length: 12 amino acids. CDR3 amino acids: CAWRQGANEQYF. CDR3 in DNA: TGTGCCTGGAGGCAGGGGGCAAACGAGCAGTACTTC.